The present T cell receptor (beta chain) was sequenced within a study of blood T cell repertoires in COVID-19. Across the study: COVID-19 samples from acute and convalescent phases originated in the United States, Italy and Spain. Sources were T cells, B-cell-depleted T cells, or PBMCs; the material itself was cDNA or gDNA.

The CDR3 is 16 amino acids. Germline V gene sequence: CDR1 SGDLS, CDR2 YYNGEE. Trimming took 4 bases from V and 0 from J; bases not matched to a gene: 5. In the authors' methods: Reference gene primer amplification in the assay estimated nucleated cell counts. This table comes from immunoSEQ multiplex PCR, and its TCRdb copy is limited to in-frame clones, with some not included. The V and J calls and the clone size are those of that table, but D and trimming were determined from the DNA. The repertoire consists of hundreds of thousands of clones, with 85% occurring once and the leading ten covering roughly 3.9%.

The sample consisted of peripheral blood. The chain joins TRBV9 to TRBJ2-2, with 8 nucleotides matching TRBD1. This TCR derives from a woman younger than 35 with acute or convalescent COVID-19. CDR3 sequence reads: CASSPGQGPNTGELFF. The CDR3 bases are TGTGCCAGCAGCCCCGGACAGGGACCGAACACCGGGGAGCTGTTTTTT.